Shown below are 11 T cell receptor beta chains from a single sample sequenced in a study of blood T cell repertoires in COVID-19. Measured with immunoSEQ multiplex PCR; TCRdb has only the in-frame clones, and not every one. Of around 500,000 clones listed, approximately 90% are singletons. The sequenced material came from PBMCs or T cells enriched from blood (not recorded which). Receptor source: a woman in her thirties or forties who had recovered from COVID-19.

This clone has only one observation. V is TRBV6-1 and J is TRBJ1-6; D is possibly TRBD1 (5 bases). The CDR3 has 15 amino acids. CDR1 and CDR2 (germline): MNHNS, SASEGT. The V end was cut by 3 bases, the J end by 10 bases, with 16 bases between. CDR3 nucleotides: TGTGCCAGCAGTGAGACAGTTGCCTCGAAATCACCCCTCCACTTT. This translates into CASSETVASKSPLHF.

V and J are TRBV11-2 and TRBJ2-3; D possibly corresponds to TRBD1 (6 bases). This CDR3 spans 14 amino acids. The germline V and J ends were trimmed by 8 bases and 0 bases, with 12 bases remaining between them. Germline CDR1 and CDR2: SGHAT and FQNNGV. CDR3 region: CASSTGLSTDTQYF. CDR3 in DNA: TGTGCCAGCTCCACAGGGTTAAGCACAGATACGCAGTATTTT.

The V and J genes are TRBV6-4 and TRBJ1-2; D unresolved. Trimming pared 8 bases from V and 8 bases from J, leaving 18 bases between. The CDR3 is made up of 13 amino acids. CDR1 is MRHNA, CDR2 SNTAGT, per germline. As DNA, the CDR3 is TGTGCCAGCCAGGAATCTCGATCGGGAGGCTACACCTTC. It encodes CASQESRSGGYTF.

This sequence joins TRBV6-5 and TRBJ1-2; unclear D gene. Deletions cut 6 bases from V and 3 bases from J, with 8 bases between. This CDR3 spans 12 amino acids. Germline CDR1 is MNHEY and CDR2 is SVGAGI. The CDR3: CASSFPDYGYTF. The CDR3 DNA is TGTGCCAGCAGCTTCCCAGACTATGGCTACACCTTC.

This clone appeared once. The gene calls are TRBV6-2 or TRBV6-3 and TRBJ2-2; D unclear. This CDR3 contains 13 residues. Trimming removed 1 base from V and 5 bases from J, with 5 bases in between. The V gene's germline CDR1 is MNHEY and CDR2 SVGEGT. The CDR3 DNA reads as TGTGCCAGCAGTTACTTTGAGACCGGGGAGCTGTTTTTT. Translated: CASSYFETGELFF.

The rearrangement joins TRBV11-3 to TRBJ2-3, with D unresolved. Germline CDR1 and CDR2: SGHNT and YENEEA. Trimming removed 4 bases from V and 4 bases from J, with 15 bases in between. CDR3 length equals 15 residues. This CDR3 is CASSSKERGPDTQYF. The CDR3 bases are TGTGCCAGCAGCTCGAAAGAACGAGGTCCAGATACGCAGTATTTT.

The chain joins TRBV5-4 to TRBJ1-2, with a weak D call TRBD1 (6 bases). Looked up from germline, CDR1 is SGHNT and CDR2 is YYREEE (reference sequence). Trimming took 7 bases from V and 7 from J, leaving 26 bases between them. This CDR3 region has 16 residues. The CDR3 protein is CASGYRQENPMAGYTF. The CDR3 region has the DNA TGTGCCAGCGGATATCGACAGGAAAACCCTATGGCTGGCTACACCTTC. The entire variable domain, with the rest obtained from reference TRBV5-4 and TRBJ1-2, is as follows: ETGVTQSPTHLIKTRGQQVTLRCSSQSGHNTVSWYQQALGQGPQFIFQYYREEENGRGNFPPRFSGLQFPNYSSELNVNALELDDSALYLCASGYRQENPMAGYTFGSGTRLTVV.

The chain recombines TRBV21-1 with TRBJ1-6; the table assigns TRBD1, which was not confirmed against the DNA. TRBV21-1 is shown as a pseudogene. This CDR3 contains 17 residues. The CDR3 DNA sequence: TGTGCCAGCAGCGCGGGACAGTCATTCTCCTATAATTCACCCCTCCACTTT. Its protein product is CASSAGQSFSYNSPLHF.

This sequence joins TRBV11-2 and TRBJ2-1; 8 nucleotides agree with TRBD1. Losses at the gene ends were 0 bases for V and 6 bases for J; bases not matched to a gene: 10. Germline V gives CDR1 SGHAT, CDR2 FQNNGV. The CDR3 has 17 amino acids. In nucleotides, the CDR3 is TGTGCCAGCAGCTTAGACCCGGACAGGGTGATCGTCAATGAGCAGTTCTTC. The encoded protein is CASSLDPDRVIVNEQFF. The complete variable domain, with remaining parts taken from reference TRBV11-2 and TRBJ2-1, reads EAGVAQSPRYKIIEKRQSVAFWCNPISGHATLYWYQQILGQGPKLLIQFQNNGVVDDSQLPKDRFSAERLKGVDSTLKIQPAKLEDSAVYLCASSLDPDRVIVNEQFFGPGTRLTVL.

The table lists this clone with a count of one. The V gene is TRBV7-9, the J gene TRBJ2-7; 14 bases line up with TRBD2. Germline CDR1 reads SEHNR; CDR2 reads FQNEAQ (reference sequence). Trimming took 5 bases from V and 3 from J; bases not matched to a gene: 15. The CDR3 sequence is 19 residues long. CDR3 DNA sequence: TGTGCCAGCAGCCCCCGAGGGGGACTAGCGGGAGTACGGGTCTACGAGCAGTACTTC. Amino acid sequence: CASSPRGGLAGVRVYEQYF.

The chain carries TRBV19 and TRBJ1-4; D is unresolved. CDR1 LNHDA and CDR2 SQIVND come from the germline V gene (reference sequence). The CDR3 is 15 amino acids. V was pared by 6 bases and J by 6 bases, with 17 bases between. CDR3 in DNA: TGTGCCAGTAGCACCGATGACGAGCGGGATGAAAAACTGTTTTTT. Its translation: CASSTDDERDEKLFF.